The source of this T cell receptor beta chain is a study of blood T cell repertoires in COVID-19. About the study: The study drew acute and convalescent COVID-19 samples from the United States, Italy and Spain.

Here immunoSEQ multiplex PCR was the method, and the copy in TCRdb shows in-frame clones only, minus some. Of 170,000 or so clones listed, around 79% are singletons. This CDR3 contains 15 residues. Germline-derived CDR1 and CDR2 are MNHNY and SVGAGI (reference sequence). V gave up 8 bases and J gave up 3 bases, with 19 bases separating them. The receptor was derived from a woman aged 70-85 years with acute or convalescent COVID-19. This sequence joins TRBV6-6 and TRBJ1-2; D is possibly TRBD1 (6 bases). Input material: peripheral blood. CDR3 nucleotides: TGTGCCAGCCGCTCCACAACAGGGCCGTACTATGGCTACACCTTC. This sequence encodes CASRSTTGPYYGYTF.